Many counts were recorded for the clone carrying this T cell receptor beta chain. Its antigen remains unknown. As an off-target read in a library built for alpha chains, this beta chain has a frequency of little significance. This entry belongs to a study of spatial heterogeneity in lung cancer. Study in general: Tumor-region TCR transcript counts correlated strongly with a T cell module score from matched bulk RNA-seq. The study's findings and limits: Expanded alpha and beta TCR counts within tumors tracked tumor mutation counts.

Time point: sample taken at primary tumor resection. No cells were sorted before sequencing. The whole RNA sequenced was extracted from tumor, nontumor lung or frozen PBMC. A unique molecular identifier was attached to every TCR cDNA molecule. TCRdb re-derived calls from the 5' RACE reads in MiXCR, one entry per CDR3 protein. The table includes approximately 13,000 distinct CDR3 sequences, under 6% detected once. This receptor was identified in a male donor with early-stage non-small cell lung cancer. The sample in question was lung tumor tissue, obtained at surgery.

The CDR3 loop is CASSLGDRAGYEQYF. The DNA of the CDR3 is TGCGCCAGCAGCTTAGGGGACAGGGCTGGCTACGAGCAGTACTTC. The chain joins TRBV5-1 to TRBJ2-7, with TRBD1 matching over 9 bases. Per germline, CDR1 SGHRS and CDR2 YFSETQ. J gave up 3 bases and V 2 bases, and 6 bases lay outside the gene matches. The CDR3 totals 15 residues.